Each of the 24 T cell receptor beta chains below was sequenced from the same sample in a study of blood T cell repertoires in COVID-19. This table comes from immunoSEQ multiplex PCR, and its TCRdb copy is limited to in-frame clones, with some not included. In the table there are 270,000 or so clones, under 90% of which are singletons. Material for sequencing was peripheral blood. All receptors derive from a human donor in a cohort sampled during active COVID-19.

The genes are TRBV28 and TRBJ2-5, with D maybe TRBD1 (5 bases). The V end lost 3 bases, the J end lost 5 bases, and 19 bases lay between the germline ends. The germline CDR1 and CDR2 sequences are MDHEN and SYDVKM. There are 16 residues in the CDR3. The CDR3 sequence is CASSFQMQGNIETQYF. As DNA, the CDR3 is TGTGCCAGCAGTTTCCAAATGCAGGGCAACATTGAGACCCAGTACTTC.

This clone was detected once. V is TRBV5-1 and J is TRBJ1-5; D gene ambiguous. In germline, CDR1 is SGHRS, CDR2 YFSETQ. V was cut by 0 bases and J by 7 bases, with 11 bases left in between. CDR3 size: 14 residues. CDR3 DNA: TGCGCCAGCAGCTTGGTTCCGGAGGGACAGCCCCAGCATTTT. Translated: CASSLVPEGQPQHF.

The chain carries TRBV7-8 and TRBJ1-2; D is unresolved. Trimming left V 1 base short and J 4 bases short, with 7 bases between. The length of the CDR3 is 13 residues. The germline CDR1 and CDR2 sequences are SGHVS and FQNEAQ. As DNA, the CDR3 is TGTGCCAGCAGCTTAGTTTCCGGCTATGGCTACACCTTC. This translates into CASSLVSGYGYTF.

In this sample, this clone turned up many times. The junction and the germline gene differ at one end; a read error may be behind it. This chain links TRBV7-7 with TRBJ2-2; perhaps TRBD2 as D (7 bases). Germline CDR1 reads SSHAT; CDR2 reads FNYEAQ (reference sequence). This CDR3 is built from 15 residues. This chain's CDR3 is CASSLGGLNTGELFF. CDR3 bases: TGTGCTAGCAGCTTAGGGGGACTAAACACCGGGGAGCTGTTTTTT.

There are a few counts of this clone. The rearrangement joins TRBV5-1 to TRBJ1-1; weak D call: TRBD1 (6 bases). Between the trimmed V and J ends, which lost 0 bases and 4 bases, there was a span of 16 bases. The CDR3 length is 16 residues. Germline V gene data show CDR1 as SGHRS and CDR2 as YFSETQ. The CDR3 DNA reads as TGCGCCAGCAGCTTGGGTGTCGGGGGGCAGACCACTGAAGCTTTCTTT. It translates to CASSLGVGGQTTEAFF.

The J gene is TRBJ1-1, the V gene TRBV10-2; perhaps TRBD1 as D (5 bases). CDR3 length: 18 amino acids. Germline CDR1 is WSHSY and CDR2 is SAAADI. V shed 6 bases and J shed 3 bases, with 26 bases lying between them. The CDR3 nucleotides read TGCGCCAGCAGACTCACCTGGGGTCAGGGAGGCTTGGACACTGAAGCTTTCTTT. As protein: CASRLTWGQGGLDTEAFF.

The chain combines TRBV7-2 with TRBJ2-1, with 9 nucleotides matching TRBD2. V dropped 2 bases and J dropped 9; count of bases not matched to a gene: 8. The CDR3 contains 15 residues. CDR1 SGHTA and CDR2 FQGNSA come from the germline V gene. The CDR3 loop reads CASSLRGGASREQFF. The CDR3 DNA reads TGTGCCAGCAGCTTACGCGGGGGGGCCTCGCGTGAGCAGTTCTTC.

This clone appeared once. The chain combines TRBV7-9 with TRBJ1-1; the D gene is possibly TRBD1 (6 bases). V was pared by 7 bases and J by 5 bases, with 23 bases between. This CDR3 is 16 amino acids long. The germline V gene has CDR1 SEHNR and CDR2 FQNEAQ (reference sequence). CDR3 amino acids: CASTLPRGAVLTEAFF. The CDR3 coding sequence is TGTGCCAGCACTCTCCCCCGGGGGGCTGTACTAACTGAAGCTTTCTTT.

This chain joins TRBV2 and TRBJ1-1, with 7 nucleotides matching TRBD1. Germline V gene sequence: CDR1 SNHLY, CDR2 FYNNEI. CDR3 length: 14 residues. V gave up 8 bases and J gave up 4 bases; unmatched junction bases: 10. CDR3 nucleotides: TGTGCCAGCTCTACAGGGGTTGGGGGCACTGAAGCTTTCTTT. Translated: CASSTGVGGTEAFF. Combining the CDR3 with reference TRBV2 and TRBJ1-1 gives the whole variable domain EPEVTQTPSHQVTQMGQEVILRCVPISNHLYFYWYRQILGQKVEFLVSFYNNEISEKSEIFDDQFSVERPDGSNFTLKIRSTKLEDSAMYFCASSTGVGGTEAFFGQGTRLTVV.

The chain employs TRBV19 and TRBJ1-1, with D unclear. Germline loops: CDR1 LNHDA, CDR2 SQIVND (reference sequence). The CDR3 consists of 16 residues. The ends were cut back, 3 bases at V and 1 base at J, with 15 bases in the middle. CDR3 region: CASSMRLWGENTEAFF. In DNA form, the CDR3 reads TGTGCCAGTAGTATGCGTCTTTGGGGAGAGAACACTGAAGCTTTCTTT.

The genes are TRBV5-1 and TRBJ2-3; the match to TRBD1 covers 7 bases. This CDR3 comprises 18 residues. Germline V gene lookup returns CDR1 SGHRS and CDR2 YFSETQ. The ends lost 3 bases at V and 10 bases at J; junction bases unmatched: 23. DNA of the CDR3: TGCGCCAGCAGCTCGTCCTCATACAGGGGCCACCCCGCCTGGTCGCAGTATTTT. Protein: CASSSSSYRGHPAWSQYF.

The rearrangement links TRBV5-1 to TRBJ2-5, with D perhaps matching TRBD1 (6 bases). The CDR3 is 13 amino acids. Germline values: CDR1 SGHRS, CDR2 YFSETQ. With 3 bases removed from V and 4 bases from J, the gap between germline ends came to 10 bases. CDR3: CASSWQGRETQYF. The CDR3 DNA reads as TGCGCCAGCAGCTGGCAGGGGAGAGAGACCCAGTACTTC.

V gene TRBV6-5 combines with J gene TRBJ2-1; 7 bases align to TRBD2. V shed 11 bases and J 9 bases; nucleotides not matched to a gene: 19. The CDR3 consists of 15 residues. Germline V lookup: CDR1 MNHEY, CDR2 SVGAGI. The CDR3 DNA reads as TGTGCCGCGGCGGGGGAGCGTCCATTTGGACGTGAGCAGTTCTTC. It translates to CAAAGERPFGREQFF.

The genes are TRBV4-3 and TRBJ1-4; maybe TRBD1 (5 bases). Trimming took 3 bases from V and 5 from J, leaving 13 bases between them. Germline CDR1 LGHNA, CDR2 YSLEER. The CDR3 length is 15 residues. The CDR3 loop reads CASSHYRSPNEKLFF. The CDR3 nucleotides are TGCGCCAGCAGCCACTACAGGAGCCCGAATGAAAAACTGTTTTTT.

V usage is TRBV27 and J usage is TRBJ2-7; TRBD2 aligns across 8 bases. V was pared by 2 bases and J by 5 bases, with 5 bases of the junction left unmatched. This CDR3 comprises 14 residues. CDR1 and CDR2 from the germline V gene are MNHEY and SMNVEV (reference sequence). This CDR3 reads CASSLGLAGDEQYF. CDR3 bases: TGTGCCAGCAGTTTAGGACTAGCAGGTGACGAGCAGTACTTC.

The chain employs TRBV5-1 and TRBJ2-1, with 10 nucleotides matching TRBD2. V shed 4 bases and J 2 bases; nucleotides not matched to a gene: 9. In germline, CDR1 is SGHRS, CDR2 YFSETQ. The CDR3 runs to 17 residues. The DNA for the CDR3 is TGCGCCAGCAGCCTCGGTTGGACTAGCGGCACCTACAATGAGCAGTTCTTC. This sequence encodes CASSLGWTSGTYNEQFF.

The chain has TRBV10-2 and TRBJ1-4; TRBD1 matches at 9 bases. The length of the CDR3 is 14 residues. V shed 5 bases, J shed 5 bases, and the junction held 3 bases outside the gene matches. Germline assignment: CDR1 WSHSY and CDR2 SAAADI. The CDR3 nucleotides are TGCGCCAGCAGTCTCGGGACAGGGAATGAAAAACTGTTTTTT. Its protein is CASSLGTGNEKLFF.

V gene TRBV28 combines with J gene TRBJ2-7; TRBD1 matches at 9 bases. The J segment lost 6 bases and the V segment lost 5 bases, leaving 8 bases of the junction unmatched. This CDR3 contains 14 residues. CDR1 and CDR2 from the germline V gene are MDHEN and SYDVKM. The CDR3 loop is CASSPTGGQSEQYF. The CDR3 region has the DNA TGTGCCAGCAGTCCTACAGGGGGCCAAAGCGAGCAGTACTTC. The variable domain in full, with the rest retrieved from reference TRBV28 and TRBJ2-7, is DVKVTQSSRYLVKRTGEKVFLECVQDMDHENMFWYRQDPGLGLRLIYFSYDVKMKEKGDIPEGYSVSREKKERFSLILESASTNQTSMYLCASSPTGGQSEQYFGPGTRLTVT.

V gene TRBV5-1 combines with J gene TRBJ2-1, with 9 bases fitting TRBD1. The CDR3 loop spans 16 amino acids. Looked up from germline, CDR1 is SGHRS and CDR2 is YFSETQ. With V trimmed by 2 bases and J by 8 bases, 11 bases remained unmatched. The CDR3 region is CASSFYPGQGLYEQFF. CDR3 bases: TGCGCCAGCAGCTTTTATCCGGGACAGGGACTTTATGAGCAGTTCTTC.

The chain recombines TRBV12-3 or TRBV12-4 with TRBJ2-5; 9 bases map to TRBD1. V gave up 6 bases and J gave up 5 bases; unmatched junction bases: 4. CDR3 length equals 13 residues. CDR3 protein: CASRQGARETQYF. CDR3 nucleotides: TGTGCCAGCAGACAGGGGGCAAGGGAGACCCAGTACTTC.

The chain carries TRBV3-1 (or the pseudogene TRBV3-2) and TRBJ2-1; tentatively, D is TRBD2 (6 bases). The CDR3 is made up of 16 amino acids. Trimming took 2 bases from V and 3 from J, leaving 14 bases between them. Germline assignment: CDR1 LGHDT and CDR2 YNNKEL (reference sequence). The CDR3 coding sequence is TGTGCCAGCAGCCAACCGCCGGCGGGGAGCTACAATGAGCAGTTCTTC. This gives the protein CASSQPPAGSYNEQFF.

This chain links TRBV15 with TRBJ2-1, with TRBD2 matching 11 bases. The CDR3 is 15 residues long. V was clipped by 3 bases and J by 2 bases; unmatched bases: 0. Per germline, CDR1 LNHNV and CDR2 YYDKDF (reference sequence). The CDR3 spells CATSRGLAAYNEQFF. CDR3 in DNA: TGTGCCACCAGCAGGGGACTAGCGGCCTACAATGAGCAGTTCTTC.

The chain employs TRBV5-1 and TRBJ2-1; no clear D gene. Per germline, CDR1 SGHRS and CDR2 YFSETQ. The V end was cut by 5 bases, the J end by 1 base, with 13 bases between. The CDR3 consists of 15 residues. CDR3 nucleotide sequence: TGCGCCAGCAGGTTGTTAATACAGTCCTACAATGAGCAGTTCTTC. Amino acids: CASRLLIQSYNEQFF.

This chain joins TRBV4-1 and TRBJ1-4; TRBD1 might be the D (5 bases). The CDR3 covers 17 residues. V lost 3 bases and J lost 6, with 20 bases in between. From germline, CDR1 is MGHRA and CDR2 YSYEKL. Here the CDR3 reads CASSQAGTASTDEKLFF. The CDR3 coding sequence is TGCGCCAGCAGCCAGGCGGGGACCGCTAGCACCGATGAAAAACTGTTTTTT.